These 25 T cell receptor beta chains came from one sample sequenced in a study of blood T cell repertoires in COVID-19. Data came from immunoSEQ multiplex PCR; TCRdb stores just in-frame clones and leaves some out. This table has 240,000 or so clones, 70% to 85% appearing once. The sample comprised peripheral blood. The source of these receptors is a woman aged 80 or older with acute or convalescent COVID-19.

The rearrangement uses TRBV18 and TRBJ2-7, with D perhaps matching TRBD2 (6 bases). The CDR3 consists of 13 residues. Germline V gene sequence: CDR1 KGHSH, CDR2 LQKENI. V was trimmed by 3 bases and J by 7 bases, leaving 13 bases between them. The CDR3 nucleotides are TGTGCCAGCTCACCGACCCAGGGAGGTGAGCAGTACTTC. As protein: CASSPTQGGEQYF.

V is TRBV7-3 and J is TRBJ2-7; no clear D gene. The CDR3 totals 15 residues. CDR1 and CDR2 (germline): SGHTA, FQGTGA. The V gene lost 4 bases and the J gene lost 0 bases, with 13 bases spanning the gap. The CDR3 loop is CASSSLGGSSYEQYF. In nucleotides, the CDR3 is TGTGCCAGCAGCTCCCTAGGCGGAAGCTCCTACGAGCAGTACTTC.

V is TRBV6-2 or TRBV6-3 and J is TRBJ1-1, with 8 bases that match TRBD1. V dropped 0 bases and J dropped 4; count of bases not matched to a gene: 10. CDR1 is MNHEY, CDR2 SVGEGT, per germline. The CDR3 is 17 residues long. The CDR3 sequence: CASSYSGQGARSTEAFF. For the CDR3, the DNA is TGTGCCAGCAGTTACTCGGGGCAGGGGGCGCGATCCACTGAAGCTTTCTTT.

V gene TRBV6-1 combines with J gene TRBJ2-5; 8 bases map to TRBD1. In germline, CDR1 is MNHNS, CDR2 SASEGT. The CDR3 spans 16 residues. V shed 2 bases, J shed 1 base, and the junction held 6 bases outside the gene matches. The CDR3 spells CASSEKLTGGQETQYF. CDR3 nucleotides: TGTGCCAGCAGTGAAAAACTCACAGGGGGCCAAGAGACCCAGTACTTC.

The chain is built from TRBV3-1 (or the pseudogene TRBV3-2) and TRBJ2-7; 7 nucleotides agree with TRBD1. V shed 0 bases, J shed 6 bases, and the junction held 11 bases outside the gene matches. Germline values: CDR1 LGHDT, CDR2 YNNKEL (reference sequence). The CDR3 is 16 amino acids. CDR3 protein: CASSQDGPGGIFEQYF. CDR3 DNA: TGTGCCAGCAGCCAAGATGGTCCAGGGGGTATCTTCGAGCAGTACTTC.

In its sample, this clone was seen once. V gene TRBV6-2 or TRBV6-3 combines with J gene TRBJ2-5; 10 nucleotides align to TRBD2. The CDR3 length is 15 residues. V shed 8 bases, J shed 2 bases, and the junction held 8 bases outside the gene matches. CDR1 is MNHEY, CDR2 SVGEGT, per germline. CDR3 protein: CASGLAGALQETQYF. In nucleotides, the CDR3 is TGTGCCAGCGGCCTAGCGGGGGCCTTACAAGAGACCCAGTACTTC.

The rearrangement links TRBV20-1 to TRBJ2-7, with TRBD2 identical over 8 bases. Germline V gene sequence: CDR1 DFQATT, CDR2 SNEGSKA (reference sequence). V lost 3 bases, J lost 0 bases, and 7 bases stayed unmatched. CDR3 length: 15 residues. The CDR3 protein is CSASQVAGGSYEQYF. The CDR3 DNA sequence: TGCAGTGCTAGTCAAGTGGCGGGAGGCTCCTACGAGCAGTACTTC.

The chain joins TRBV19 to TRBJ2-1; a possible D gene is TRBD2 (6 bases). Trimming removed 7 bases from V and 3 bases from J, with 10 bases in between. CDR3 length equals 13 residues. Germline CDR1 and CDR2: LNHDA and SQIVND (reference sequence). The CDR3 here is CASMGDFYNEQFF. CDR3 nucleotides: TGTGCCAGTATGGGGGACTTCTACAATGAGCAGTTCTTC.

DNA of the CDR3: TGTGCCACCAGCAGAGAGTGGGCGGGGACCTACAATGAGCAGTTCTTC. It translates to CATSREWAGTYNEQFF. The V call is TRBV15, the J call TRBJ2-1, with D possibly matching TRBD2 (6 bases). This CDR3 contains 16 residues. The ends were cut back, 0 bases at V and 2 bases at J, with 11 bases in the middle. Germline V CDR1 and CDR2: LNHNV, YYDKDF (reference sequence).

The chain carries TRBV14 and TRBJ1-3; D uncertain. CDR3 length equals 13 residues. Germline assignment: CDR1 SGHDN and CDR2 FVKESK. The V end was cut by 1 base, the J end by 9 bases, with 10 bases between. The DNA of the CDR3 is TGTGCCAGCAGCCAAGGGGCAGGCTCCACCATATATTTT. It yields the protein CASSQGAGSTIYF.

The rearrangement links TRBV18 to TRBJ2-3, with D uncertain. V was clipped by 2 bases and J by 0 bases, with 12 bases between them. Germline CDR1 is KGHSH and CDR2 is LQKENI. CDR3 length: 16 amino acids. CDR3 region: CASSPFSGSSTDTQYF. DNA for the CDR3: TGTGCCAGCTCACCATTTTCCGGTTCTAGCACAGATACGCAGTATTTT.

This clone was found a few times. The CDR3 DNA sequence: TGTGCCAGCAGCTTAGGACAGGCCCTGGTGACTGAAGCTTTCTTT. It yields the protein CASSLGQALVTEAFF. V is TRBV11-2 and J is TRBJ1-1; D may be TRBD1 (6 bases). There are 15 residues in the CDR3. Trimming stripped 1 base from V and 5 bases from J, with 14 bases between. Germline loops: CDR1 SGHAT, CDR2 FQNNGV.

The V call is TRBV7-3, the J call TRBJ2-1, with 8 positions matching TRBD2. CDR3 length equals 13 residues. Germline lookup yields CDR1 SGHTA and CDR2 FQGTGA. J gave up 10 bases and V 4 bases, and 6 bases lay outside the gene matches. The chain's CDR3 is CASSSHPSGEQFF. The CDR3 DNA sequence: TGTGCCAGCAGCTCCCACCCTAGCGGGGAGCAGTTCTTC.

CDR3 bases: TGTGCCAGCAGTTTAGTGCGGAGTTCTGAAGCTTTCTTT. Its translation: CASSLVRSSEAFF. This chain connects TRBV12-3 or TRBV12-4 to TRBJ1-1; no reliable D call. The CDR3 is 13 residues long. The V and J ends lost 1 base and 6 bases respectively, with 9 bases between them.

The CDR3 DNA follows: TGCAGTGCTAGTACAGGCCCTAACTATGGCTACACCTTC. Amino acid sequence: CSASTGPNYGYTF. This rearrangement joins TRBV20-1 to TRBJ1-2; possibly TRBD1 for D (5 bases). V lost 3 bases, J lost 0 bases, and 8 bases lay in between. The CDR3 covers 13 residues. Per the germline V gene, CDR1 is DFQATT and CDR2 is SNEGSKA (reference sequence).

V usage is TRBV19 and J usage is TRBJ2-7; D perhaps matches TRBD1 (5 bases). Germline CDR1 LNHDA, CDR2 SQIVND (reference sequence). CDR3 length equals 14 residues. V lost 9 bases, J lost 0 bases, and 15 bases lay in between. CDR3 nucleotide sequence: TGTGCCAGCACAATTACAGGAACCTCCTACGAGCAGTACTTC. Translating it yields CASTITGTSYEQYF.

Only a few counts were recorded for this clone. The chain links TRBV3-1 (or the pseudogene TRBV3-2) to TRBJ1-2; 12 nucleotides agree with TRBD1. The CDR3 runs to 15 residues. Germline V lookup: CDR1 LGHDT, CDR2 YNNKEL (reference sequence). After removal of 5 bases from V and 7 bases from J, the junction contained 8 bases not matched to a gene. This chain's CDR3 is CASSKKGTGGFGYTF. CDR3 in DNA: TGTGCCAGCAGCAAAAAGGGGACAGGGGGCTTTGGCTACACCTTC.

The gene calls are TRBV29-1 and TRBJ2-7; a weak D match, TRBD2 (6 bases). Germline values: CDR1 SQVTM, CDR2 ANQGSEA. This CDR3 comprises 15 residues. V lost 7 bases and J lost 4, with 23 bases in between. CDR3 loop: CSARRRASEGYEQYF. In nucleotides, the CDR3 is TGCAGCGCAAGGAGGAGAGCCTCGGAGGGGTACGAGCAGTACTTC.

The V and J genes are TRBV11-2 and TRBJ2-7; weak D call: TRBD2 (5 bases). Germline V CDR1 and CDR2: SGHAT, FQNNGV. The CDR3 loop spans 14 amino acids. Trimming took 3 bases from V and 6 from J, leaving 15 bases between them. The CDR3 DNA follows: TGTGCCAGCAGCTTTCAGCCGCGTGAGGGCGAGCAGTACTTC. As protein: CASSFQPREGEQYF.

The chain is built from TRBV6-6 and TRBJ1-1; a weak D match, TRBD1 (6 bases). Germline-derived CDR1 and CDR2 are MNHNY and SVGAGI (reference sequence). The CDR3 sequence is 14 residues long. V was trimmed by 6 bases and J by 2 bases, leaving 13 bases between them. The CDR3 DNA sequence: TGTGCCAGCAGGCCCCACAGGGAAAACACTGAAGCTTTCTTT. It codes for CASRPHRENTEAFF.

The CDR3 loop reads CASTPGRLAGGDLYNEQFF. The DNA for the CDR3 is TGTGCCAGCACCCCCGGGCGTCTAGCGGGTGGCGACCTTTACAATGAGCAGTTCTTC. The chain recombines TRBV6-2 or TRBV6-3 with TRBJ2-1; 8 nucleotides align to TRBD2. Trimming at V came to 7 bases and at J to 4 bases, leaving 21 bases not matched to a gene. The CDR3 runs to 19 residues. Germline V CDR1 and CDR2: MNHEY, SVGEGT.

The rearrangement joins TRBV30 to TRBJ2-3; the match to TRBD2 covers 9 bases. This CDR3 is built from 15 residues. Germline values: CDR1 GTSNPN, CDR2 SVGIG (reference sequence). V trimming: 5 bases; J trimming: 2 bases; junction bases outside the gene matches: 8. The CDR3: CAWGSRGGVTDTQYF. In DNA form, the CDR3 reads TGTGCCTGGGGTTCCCGCGGGGGGGTCACAGATACGCAGTATTTT.

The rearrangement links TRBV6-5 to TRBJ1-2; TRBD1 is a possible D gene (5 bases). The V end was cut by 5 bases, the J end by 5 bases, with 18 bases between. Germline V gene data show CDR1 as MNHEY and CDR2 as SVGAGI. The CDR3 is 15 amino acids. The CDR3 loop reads CASSPNYQGKYGYTF. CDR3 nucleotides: TGTGCCAGCAGTCCCAATTATCAGGGAAAATATGGCTACACCTTC.

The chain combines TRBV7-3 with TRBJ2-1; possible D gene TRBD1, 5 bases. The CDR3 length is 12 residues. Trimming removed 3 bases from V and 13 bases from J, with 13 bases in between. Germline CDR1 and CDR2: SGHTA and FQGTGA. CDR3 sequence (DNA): TGTGCCAGCAGCTTTTTGACAGAAGAACAGTTCTTC. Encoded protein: CASSFLTEEQFF.

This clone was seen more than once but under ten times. The CDR3 DNA is TGTGCCAGCAGTCCCCGACCTTCTCAGACTGGTACCGGGGAGCTGTTTTTT. Translated: CASSPRPSQTGTGELFF. V and J are TRBV6-6 and TRBJ2-2, with D unclear. From germline, CDR1 is MNHNY and CDR2 SVGAGI (reference sequence). Trimming shortened V by 5 bases and J by 5 bases, and 21 bases separated the two germline ends. This CDR3 has 17 amino acids.